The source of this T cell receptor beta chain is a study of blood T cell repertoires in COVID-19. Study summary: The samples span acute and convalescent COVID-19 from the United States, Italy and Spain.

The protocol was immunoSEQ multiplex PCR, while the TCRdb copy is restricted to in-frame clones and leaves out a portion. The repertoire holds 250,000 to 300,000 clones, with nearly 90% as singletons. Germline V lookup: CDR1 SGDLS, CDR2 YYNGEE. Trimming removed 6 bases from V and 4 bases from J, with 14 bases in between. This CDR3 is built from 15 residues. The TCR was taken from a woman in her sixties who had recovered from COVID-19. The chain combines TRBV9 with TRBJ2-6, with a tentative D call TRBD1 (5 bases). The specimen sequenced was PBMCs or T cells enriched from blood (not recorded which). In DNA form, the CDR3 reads TGTGCCAGCACTGTTGGCAGGGAAGGGGCCAACGTCCTGACTTTC. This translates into CASTVGREGANVLTF.